This T cell receptor (beta chain) was identified in a study of cytomegalovirus exposure and HLA in healthy donors. Notes on the study in general: The study labeled 180 or so TCR beta chains cytomegalovirus-associated. In the 130 or so validation repertoires, a later analysis found that first-cohort TCR clusters tended to co-occur. Across donors, most TCRs were seen rarely, yet some public ones were widespread.

The repertoire was sequenced with immunoSEQ multiplex PCR; TCRdb's copy has only in-frame clones and lacks some. The table has 250,000 to 400,000 clones, over 75% seen once. Donors were drawn from the approximately 110-subject validation cohort, separate from the approximately 680-subject first cohort. Worth noting for this clone: As yet, its antigen is unknown.

Germline values: CDR1 SGHTA, CDR2 FQGNSA. This CDR3 contains 16 residues. Trimming shortened V by 2 bases and J by 0 bases, and 11 bases separated the two germline ends. The source material was PBMCs. This chain connects TRBV7-2 to TRBJ1-3; the D is unclear. This TCR derives from a man in his thirties or forties in good health and CMV-seronegative. The CDR3 loop is CASSLLQRSSGNTIYF. For the CDR3, the DNA is TGTGCCAGCAGCTTACTCCAGCGAAGCTCTGGAAACACCATATATTTT. The variable domain in full, completed from reference TRBV7-2 and TRBJ1-3, reads GAGVSQSPSNKVTEKGKDVELRCDPISGHTALYWYRQSLGQGLEFLIYFQGNSAPDKSGLPSDRFSAERTGGSVSTLTIQRTQQEDSAVYLCASSLLQRSSGNTIYFGEGSWLTVV.